Below, 10 T cell receptor beta chains from the same sample are listed, as sequenced in a study of cytomegalovirus exposure and HLA in healthy donors. Researchers ran the PCR with 60 Vbeta and 13 Jbeta primers. TCRdb keeps only in-frame clones here, not all; method: immunoSEQ multiplex PCR. The sample gives 150,000 to 200,000 clones, roughly three quarters of which show up once; under 3% is in the top ten. The source material was PBMCs. These TCRs come from a woman between 50 and 59 years old in good health and CMV-seronegative.

This chain uses TRBV10-3 with TRBJ2-7; a possible D gene is TRBD2 (6 bases). Deletions cut 11 bases from V and 5 bases from J, with 19 bases between. CDR3 length: 13 residues. The V gene's germline CDR1 is ENHRY and CDR2 SYGVKD. For the CDR3, the DNA is TGTGCCTCTTTCGACGGGGGTGGCCACGAGCAGTACTTC. Residues: CASFDGGGHEQYF.

The rearrangement uses TRBV18 and TRBJ2-7; 9 nucleotides agree with TRBD2. Germline V gene sequence: CDR1 KGHSH, CDR2 LQKENI. Trimming at V came to 2 bases and at J to 7 bases, leaving 6 bases not matched to a gene. The CDR3 totals 14 residues. CDR3 region: CASSPGGRVEEQYF. As DNA, the CDR3 is TGTGCCAGCTCACCAGGCGGGAGGGTGGAGGAGCAGTACTTC. Filled out from reference TRBV18 and TRBJ2-7, the complete variable domain reads NAGVMQNPRHLVRRRGQEARLRCSPMKGHSHVYWYRQLPEEGLKFMVYLQKENIIDESGMPKERFSAEFPKEGPSILRIQQVVRGDSAAYFCASSPGGRVEEQYFGPGTRLTVT.

The V and J genes are TRBV27 and TRBJ2-3; tentative D call: TRBD2 (5 bases). Germline V gene data show CDR1 as MNHEY and CDR2 as SMNVEV (reference sequence). The V end lost 2 bases, the J end lost 1 base, and 7 bases lay between the germline ends. The CDR3 has 14 amino acids. This CDR3 is CASSLLARTDTQYF. For the CDR3, the DNA is TGTGCCAGCAGTTTACTAGCCCGCACAGATACGCAGTATTTT.

This chain joins TRBV5-8 and TRBJ2-5, with 8 bases matching TRBD1. With the DNA end fitting TRBJ2-7 better, the J assignment may be wrong. The CDR3 is 15 amino acids. Germline assignment: CDR1 SGHTS and CDR2 YDEGEE. The CDR3 protein is CASSSGTGKSYEQYF. The CDR3 DNA reads as TGTGCCAGCAGTTCCGGGACAGGTAAATCCTACGAGCAGTACTTC.

This clone was counted once. The chain has TRBV15 and TRBJ2-5; 8 bases align to TRBD2. From germline, CDR1 is LNHNV and CDR2 YYDKDF (reference sequence). V lost 3 bases to trimming and J lost 1 base; unmatched junction nucleotides: 1. This CDR3 comprises 14 residues. In DNA form, the CDR3 reads TGTGCCACCAGCAGGCGGGGGGCCCAAGAGACCCAGTACTTC. Amino acid sequence: CATSRRGAQETQYF.

The V gene is TRBV30, the J gene TRBJ1-2; 9 bases align to TRBD1. There are 13 residues in the CDR3. Germline V CDR1 and CDR2: GTSNPN, SVGIG (reference sequence). The trim removed 0 bases at V and 5 bases at J, leaving 1 base unmatched. CDR3 in DNA: TGTGCCTGGAGTGTCGGGACAGGGTATGGCTACACCTTC. Translated: CAWSVGTGYGYTF.

The chain couples TRBV19 to TRBJ2-2; the match to TRBD2 covers 7 bases. The CDR3 covers 12 residues. Germline lookup yields CDR1 LNHDA and CDR2 SQIVND (reference sequence). The V gene end was trimmed by 10 bases and the J gene end by 6 bases; junction bases not matched to a gene: 5. The CDR3 spells CATREGPGELFF. Written as DNA, the CDR3 is TGTGCCACCAGGGAGGGGCCCGGGGAGCTGTTTTTT.

The chain has TRBV10-3 and TRBJ1-5, with D possibly TRBD1 on 5 matching bases. This CDR3 has 16 residues. Looked up from germline, CDR1 is ENHRY and CDR2 is SYGVKD. The germline V and J ends were trimmed by 0 bases and 0 bases, with 9 bases remaining between them. CDR3 nucleotide sequence: TGTGCCATCAGTGAGTCTGACAGAAATAGCAATCAGCCCCAGCATTTT. Translated: CAISESDRNSNQPQHF.

The V gene is TRBV19, the J gene TRBJ2-4, with TRBD1 matching over 8 bases. Germline values: CDR1 LNHDA, CDR2 SQIVND (reference sequence). The CDR3 extends over 13 amino acids. V shed 6 bases, J shed 3 bases, and the junction held 1 base outside the gene matches. DNA of the CDR3: TGTGCCAGTAGGGACAGGGACAAAAACATTCAGTACTTC. Translation: CASRDRDKNIQYF.

There are a few counts of this clone. The same CDR3 is also encoded by other DNA sequences in this sample. The chain combines TRBV19 with TRBJ2-1; D not resolved. CDR1 is LNHDA and CDR2 is SQIVND in the germline V gene (reference sequence). Trimming cost V 1 base and J 7 bases, with 8 bases left between them. There are 13 residues in the CDR3. CDR3 in DNA: TGTGCCAGTAGTATAGGGAGTCTGAATGAGCAGTTCTTC. Translated, it gives CASSIGSLNEQFF.